This TCR beta chain appears in the sequencing data of a study of T-cell reconstitution after alpha-beta-depleted transplantation in children (dated by TCRdb to 2016 to 2017). About the investigation overall: The study quantitatively tracked T-cell immune reconstitution after TCRalphabeta/CD19-depleted allogeneic hematopoietic cell transplantation in children using TCR repertoire profiling.

Between the V and J ends, shortened by 6 bases and 7 bases respectively, the junction contains 10 bases. The CDR3 holds 12 amino acids from the cysteine to the phenylalanine. CDR3 DNA only is kept here, 36 bases in frame from base 1. The sample's treatment or condition, from its label and the paper: allogeneic hematopoietic cell transplantation with graft depleted of TCRalphabeta T cells and CD19 B cells. The transplant recipients were children given TCRalphabeta/CD19-depleted allogeneic hematopoietic cell grafts. This clonotype has ten or more counts. Its antigen is currently not known. The sample holds no much larger clone one base away, and base qualities are not on file. The paper's findings and limits, for the study overall: In some patients, the high TCRbeta diversity seen at day 60 was put down to recipient T cells and intrathymic progenitors that had survived conditioning. The frequencies of hyperexpanded clones fell over the following months, and after one year, T-cell counts and TCRbeta diversity were mostly attributed to newly produced T cells. The apparently early recovery of alphabetaT-cell counts about two months after transplant reportedly depended on only several hundred rapidly expanded clones that came from non-depleted graft cells.

The library relied on PCR. Instrument used: Illumina HiSeq 2500. Molecular barcoding was employed in the preparation of TCR libraries, with unique molecular identifiers being used to normalize TCRbeta repertoire quantification. The public sequencing data were trimmed at Q25 with fastp and processed into clonotypes with MiXCR by TCRdb, which kept only in-frame beta chains. One record per CDR3 amino acid sequence lists the most common genes and DNA. This sample gives roughly 490,000 distinct CDR3 sequences in total; about an eighth of them show up just once. Of the sample, around 15% falls within the top ten clones.

The chain employs TRBV12-3 or TRBV12-4 and TRBJ1-5; a weak D assignment points to TRBD1 (6 bases agree). Here the sequenced sample was PBMCs, mostly from graft donor cells, taken 180 days after TCRalphabeta/CD19-depleted stem cell transplant. This receptor was identified in a female patient aged 2 to 10 who had a stem cell transplant for aplastic anemia, so the T cells may come from the graft donor. In nucleotide form, the sequence is TGTGCCAGCAGGCGGGACACCCAGCCCCAGCATTTT. This gives the protein CASRRDTQPQHF.